Listed here are 14 T cell receptor beta chains from one sample, sequenced in a study of blood T cell repertoires in COVID-19. Sequencing used immunoSEQ multiplex PCR; TCRdb keeps in-frame clones, though not all of them. The table shows about 44,000 clones, with 82% occurring only once. Source material: peripheral blood. The receptors were gathered from a woman in her 70s with acute or convalescent COVID-19.

The chain has TRBV5-5 and TRBJ2-7, with 12 bases aligning to TRBD2. Unmatched junction bases numbered 10, after V lost 4 bases and J lost 2 bases. CDR3 length: 17 residues. Germline values: CDR1 SGHKS, CDR2 YYEKEE (reference sequence). DNA for the CDR3: TGTGCCAGCAGCGTTACTCAACTAGCGGGAGGAACCTACGAGCAGTACTTC. This codes for CASSVTQLAGGTYEQYF.

In this sample, this clone turned up a few times. The V call is TRBV5-4, the J call TRBJ2-5; 9 bases are a match to TRBD2. The CDR3 sequence is 16 residues long. V lost 7 bases to trimming and J lost 2 bases; unmatched junction nucleotides: 12. Germline V gene data show CDR1 as SGHNT and CDR2 as YYREEE (reference sequence). The CDR3 DNA follows: TGTGCCAGCCATGACACCGGAACTAGCGGGCAAGAGACCCAGTACTTC. Protein: CASHDTGTSGQETQYF.

This clone was picked up a small number of times. The gene calls are TRBV29-1 and TRBJ1-2; 7 bases align to TRBD1. With 4 bases clipped from V and 6 bases from J, the junction kept 5 bases outside the gene matches. The CDR3 is 12 amino acids. Germline CDR1 and CDR2: SQVTM and ANQGSEA. CDR3 in amino acids: CSVVQGLDGYTF. The CDR3 bases are TGCAGCGTTGTACAGGGGCTAGATGGCTACACCTTC.

This clone is categorized as medium-sized. This rearrangement joins TRBV5-1 to TRBJ1-1, with 8 bases aligning to TRBD1. The CDR3 covers 14 residues. V lost 4 bases and J lost 6; bases outside the gene matches: 8. Germline lookup yields CDR1 SGHRS and CDR2 YFSETQ. The CDR3 DNA follows: TGCGCCAGCAGCCATGACAGGGGTAACTCTGAAGCTTTCTTT. Encoded protein: CASSHDRGNSEAFF.

The chain joins TRBV6-2 or TRBV6-3 to TRBJ2-1, with TRBD2 matching over 9 bases. Germline trimming cut 4 bases from V and 7 bases from J; bases unmatched to any gene: 14. The CDR3 consists of 17 residues. CDR1 is MNHEY, CDR2 SVGEGT, per germline. CDR3 region: CASSSGIGREGRNEQFF. Here the CDR3 DNA reads TGTGCCAGCAGTTCGGGTATAGGGCGGGAGGGCCGGAATGAGCAGTTCTTC.

V gene TRBV10-3 combines with J gene TRBJ2-5; weak D call: TRBD2 (6 bases). The V gene lost 3 bases and the J gene lost 5 bases, with 13 bases spanning the gap. CDR1 is ENHRY and CDR2 is SYGVKD in the germline V gene. This CDR3 is 14 amino acids long. CDR3 DNA sequence: TGTGCCATCAGTGATTCGACTAGTGTCGAGACCCAGTACTTC. Residues: CAISDSTSVETQYF.

This clone was counted only a few times. This chain links TRBV7-9 with TRBJ2-1, with 10 bases aligning to TRBD2. Germline-derived CDR1 and CDR2 are SEHNR and FQNEAQ (reference sequence). V lost 4 bases and J lost 2; bases outside the gene matches: 5. This CDR3 comprises 16 residues. The CDR3 sequence is CASSSIAGGTYNEQFF. CDR3 sequence (DNA): TGTGCCAGCAGCTCGATAGCGGGAGGCACCTACAATGAGCAGTTCTTC.

The chain couples TRBV28 to TRBJ2-7, with 8 bases aligning to TRBD1. Germline loops: CDR1 MDHEN, CDR2 SYDVKM. This CDR3 contains 14 residues. Trimming at V came to 6 bases and at J to 4 bases, leaving 8 bases not matched to a gene. This CDR3 reads CASRVRTGSYEQYF. The CDR3 DNA is TGTGCCAGCAGAGTAAGGACAGGGAGTTACGAGCAGTACTTC.

The chain links TRBV27 to TRBJ1-1; D may be TRBD1 (5 bases). Germline V lookup: CDR1 MNHEY, CDR2 SMNVEV (reference sequence). This CDR3 comprises 17 residues. Trimming took off 6 bases at V and 1 base at J, with 21 bases between the two ends. As DNA, the CDR3 is TGTGCCAGCAGCTTTACCAGGGTCGGCATAGGGAACACTGAAGCTTTCTTT. Its translation: CASSFTRVGIGNTEAFF.

The V and J genes are TRBV27 and TRBJ2-5; D perhaps matches TRBD2 (6 bases). Trimming took off 6 bases at V and 5 bases at J, with 19 bases between the two ends. The length of the CDR3 is 15 residues. The germline CDR1 and CDR2 sequences are MNHEY and SMNVEV (reference sequence). The CDR3 nucleotides read TGTGCCAGCAGACCGGGACTCACTGCCTTGGAGACCCAGTACTTC. This codes for CASRPGLTALETQYF.

CDR3: CASGPDTQYF. The CDR3 DNA reads TGCGCCAGTGGCCCAGATACGCAGTATTTT. The V gene is TRBV10-2, the J gene TRBJ2-3; D is ambiguous. V dropped 9 bases and J dropped 4 bases, with 5 bases sitting between them. Looked up from germline, CDR1 is WSHSY and CDR2 is SAAADI. The CDR3 sequence is 10 residues long.

The table lists this clone with a few counts. The chain employs TRBV14 and TRBJ2-1, with D tentatively TRBD1 (6 bases). Germline-derived CDR1 and CDR2 are SGHDN and FVKESK. V lost 1 base and J 0 bases, leaving 10 bases between the germline ends. CDR3 size: 16 residues. CDR3: CASSQVQGYSYNEQFF. DNA of the CDR3: TGTGCCAGCAGCCAAGTGCAGGGGTACTCCTACAATGAGCAGTTCTTC.

The chain employs TRBV11-3 and TRBJ2-1; D is unresolved. Trimming cost V 1 base and J 7 bases, with 5 bases left between them. The CDR3 runs to 12 residues. The germline V gene encodes CDR1 SGHNT and CDR2 YENEEA. The CDR3 sequence is CASSLAGNEQFF. CDR3 in DNA: TGTGCCAGCAGCTTAGCGGGTAATGAGCAGTTCTTC.

This clone was observed a handful of times. The chain has TRBV27 and TRBJ2-7, with TRBD2 as a possible D gene (5 bases). Germline-derived CDR1 and CDR2 are MNHEY and SMNVEV (reference sequence). The CDR3 extends over 14 amino acids. Trimming pared 3 bases from V and 5 bases from J, leaving 14 bases between. CDR3 in amino acids: CASSFGVYSDEQYF. CDR3 in DNA: TGTGCCAGCAGTTTCGGGGTTTATAGCGACGAGCAGTACTTC.